The 24 T cell receptor beta chains below all came from one sample that was sequenced in a study of response to subunit inactivated influenza vaccine. Each CDR3 protein gets one entry after TCRdb re-called the RT-PCR reads with MiXCR. Of some 480,000 distinct CDR3 sequences listed, about 10% are singletons. The source was PBMCs from blood, collected 40 to 50 days after vaccination. These receptors were taken from a man aged 50 to 60 who received an inactivated influenza vaccine.

The chain carries TRBV20-1 and TRBJ2-7; TRBD1 is a possible D gene (6 bases). The V and J ends lost 6 bases and 0 bases respectively, with 15 bases between them. The CDR3 runs 14 residues. Germline CDR1 DFQATT, CDR2 SNEGSKA (reference sequence). The DNA for the CDR3 is TGCAGTGCCCCACCGAGGGGGAGCTCCTACGAGCAGTACTTC. It translates to CSAPPRGSSYEQYF.

This clonotype was recorded at least ten times. The rearrangement joins TRBV24-1 to TRBJ2-7, with unresolved D. There are 13 residues in the CDR3. Germline loops: CDR1 KGHDR, CDR2 SFDVKD. Trimming took 2 bases from V and 6 from J, leaving 10 bases between them. CDR3 in amino acids: CATSDSRSAEQYF. The CDR3, as DNA: TGTGCCACCAGTGATTCCAGAAGCGCCGAGCAGTACTTC.

V usage is TRBV7-2 and J usage is TRBJ2-7; D uncertain. Germline V gene sequence: CDR1 SGHTA, CDR2 FQGNSA. V lost 2 bases to trimming and J lost 4 bases, with 21 bases between them. This CDR3 spans 17 amino acids. The CDR3 reads CASSLPPVGPQFYEQYF. The CDR3 nucleotides are TGTGCCAGCAGCTTACCCCCCGTAGGCCCTCAGTTTTACGAGCAGTACTTC.

V and J are TRBV5-5 and TRBJ1-2; TRBD1 aligns across 10 bases. Unmatched junction bases numbered 6, after V lost 2 bases and J lost 2 bases. Germline CDR1 is SGHKS and CDR2 is YYEKEE (reference sequence). The CDR3 is 16 amino acids. CDR3 loop: CASSFGMGQGNYGYTF. In DNA, the CDR3 is TGTGCCAGCAGCTTCGGGATGGGACAGGGGAACTATGGCTACACCTTC.

Ten or more counts support this clonotype. The chain employs TRBV20-1 and TRBJ2-2, with a weak D call TRBD1 (5 bases). Germline V lookup: CDR1 DFQATT, CDR2 SNEGSKA (reference sequence). The CDR3 is made up of 14 amino acids. Trimming removed 0 bases from V and 6 bases from J, with 11 bases in between. This chain's CDR3 is CSAREAGKAGELFF. The CDR3 DNA is TGCAGTGCTAGAGAGGCAGGGAAGGCCGGGGAGCTGTTTTTT.

In this sample, this clonotype turned up a few times. The chain has TRBV4-3 and TRBJ1-2; no reliable D call. Between the trimmed V and J ends, which lost 2 bases and 8 bases, there was a span of 18 bases. This CDR3 has 15 amino acids. Germline values: CDR1 LGHNA, CDR2 YSLEER. For the CDR3, the DNA is TGCGCCAGCAGCCAATTCAAGGGCCTCTCCTCAGGCTACACCTTC. Its translation: CASSQFKGLSSGYTF.

This clonotype was seen repeatedly, ten times or more. This chain joins TRBV5-1 and TRBJ2-7; TRBD1 is a possible D gene (6 bases). CDR3 size: 14 residues. V gave up 2 bases and J gave up 2 bases, with 11 bases separating them. Germline V gene sequence: CDR1 SGHRS, CDR2 YFSETQ. Here the CDR3 reads CASSFGRGPYEQYF. As DNA, the CDR3 is TGCGCCAGCAGCTTCGGCAGGGGACCCTACGAGCAGTACTTC.

This clonotype was observed a handful of times. The rearrangement uses TRBV5-1 and TRBJ2-7; D remains ambiguous. V lost 0 bases and J 0 bases, leaving 7 bases between the germline ends. The CDR3 totals 14 residues. Germline V gives CDR1 SGHRS, CDR2 YFSETQ. The CDR3 reads CASSLEAFSYEQYF. In nucleotides, the CDR3 is TGCGCCAGCAGCTTGGAGGCCTTCTCCTACGAGCAGTACTTC.

The chain is built from TRBV2 and TRBJ2-7, with D maybe TRBD1 (6 bases). The CDR3 loop spans 13 amino acids. The V gene lost 10 bases and the J gene lost 6 bases, with 19 bases spanning the gap. The germline CDR1 and CDR2 sequences are SNHLY and FYNNEI. The DNA of the CDR3 is TGTGCCATCAGGGGCCAGGGGCAAACCGAGCAGTACTTC. Translated: CAIRGQGQTEQYF.

The chain combines TRBV10-3 with TRBJ2-1, with TRBD1 identical over 7 bases. Germline V CDR1 and CDR2: ENHRY, SYGVKD. The CDR3 consists of 13 residues. V was clipped by 4 bases and J by 7 bases; unmatched bases: 4. Written as DNA, the CDR3 is TGTGCCATCAGTGGGTCGACAGGGAATGAGCAGTTCTTC. Its protein product is CAISGSTGNEQFF.

This clonotype was seen only once. This chain connects TRBV20-1 to TRBJ1-4, with D maybe TRBD1 (6 bases). From germline, CDR1 is DFQATT and CDR2 SNEGSKA (reference sequence). The CDR3 has 17 residues. V lost 0 bases and J lost 8, with 22 bases in between. The CDR3 DNA reads as TGCAGTGCTAGAGAGTGGGTCGGACGGTCGAGGGGGGAAAAACTGTTTTTT. Translating gives CSAREWVGRSRGEKLFF.

Comment on this clonotype: The CDR3 end shows no conserved phenylalanine or tryptophan, and so a read error is likely. The rearrangement links TRBV4-2 to TRBJ2-2, with 9 bases aligning to TRBD1. The trim removed 6 bases at V and 2 bases at J, leaving 4 bases unmatched. This CDR3 has 15 residues. Germline V lookup: CDR1 LGHNA, CDR2 YNFKEQ. The CDR3 reads CASRTGGDNTGELFS. Written as DNA, the CDR3 is TGTGCCAGCAGGACAGGGGGAGATAACACCGGGGAGCTGTTTTCT.

Only a few counts were recorded for this clonotype. The chain carries TRBV4-2 and TRBJ2-7; D remains unclear. The CDR3 runs 15 residues. V was clipped by 0 bases and J by 5 bases, with 14 bases between them. CDR1 is LGHNA and CDR2 is YNFKEQ in the germline V gene. Here the CDR3 DNA reads TGTGCCAGCAGCCAAGATAGCTTGAGCCTGAACGAGCAGTACTTC. Amino acid sequence: CASSQDSLSLNEQYF.

CDR3 region: CSARDVIVDTQYF. DNA of the CDR3: TGCAGTGCTAGAGATGTAATTGTAGATACGCAGTATTTT. The gene calls are TRBV20-1 and TRBJ2-3; D unresolved. The germline gives CDR1 DFQATT, CDR2 SNEGSKA (reference sequence). V lost 0 bases, J lost 5 bases, and 9 bases lay in between. There are 13 residues in the CDR3.

The chain carries TRBV9 and TRBJ2-7; TRBD2 matches at 10 bases. The CDR3 sequence is 16 residues long. Germline V gene lookup returns CDR1 SGDLS and CDR2 YYNGEE. V lost 3 bases to trimming and J lost 3 bases; unmatched junction nucleotides: 9. This chain's CDR3 is CASSGGPGLAIYEQYF. CDR3 in DNA: TGTGCCAGCAGCGGGGGGCCGGGACTAGCGATCTACGAGCAGTACTTC.

The J gene is TRBJ2-7, the V gene TRBV12-3 or TRBV12-4; D is undetermined. The V gene lost 3 bases and the J gene lost 2 bases, with 11 bases spanning the gap. The CDR3 is 14 residues long. CDR3 in amino acids: CASSLGRPTYEQYF. The CDR3 region has the DNA TGTGCCAGCAGTTTGGGCCGCCCCACCTACGAGCAGTACTTC.

This chain connects TRBV7-2 to TRBJ1-5; no firm D call. Germline V gene data show CDR1 as SGHTA and CDR2 as FQGNSA. The CDR3 is made up of 13 amino acids. The V end lost 1 base, the J end lost 7 bases, and 8 bases lay between the germline ends. For the CDR3, the DNA is TGTGCCAGCAGCTTAGATGACTTACAGCCCCAGCATTTT. Translation: CASSLDDLQPQHF. Together with reference TRBV7-2 and TRBJ1-5, the CDR3 gives the full variable domain: GAGVSQSPSNKVTEKGKDVELRCDPISGHTALYWYRQSLGQGLEFLIYFQGNSAPDKSGLPSDRFSAERTGGSVSTLTIQRTQQEDSAVYLCASSLDDLQPQHFGDGTRLSIL.

The chain couples TRBV10-3 to TRBJ2-3, with 8 bases aligning to TRBD1. Germline trimming cut 6 bases from V and 3 bases from J; bases unmatched to any gene: 8. This CDR3 has 15 residues. Germline-derived CDR1 and CDR2 are ENHRY and SYGVKD. In nucleotides, the CDR3 is TGTGCCATCAGAGAGACAGGGGCGTTAACAGATACGCAGTATTTT. Residues: CAIRETGALTDTQYF.

V and J are TRBV12-3 or TRBV12-4 and TRBJ2-3; 7 nucleotides align to TRBD1. The CDR3 length is 17 residues. Trimming took 5 bases from V and 3 from J; bases not matched to a gene: 14. This CDR3 is CASSVGATGARTDTQYF. The CDR3 DNA follows: TGTGCCAGCAGTGTGGGCGCTACAGGGGCCAGAACAGATACGCAGTATTTT.

Only a few counts were recorded for this clonotype. This chain uses TRBV4-1 with TRBJ2-3, with D tentatively TRBD1 or TRBD2 (5 bases each). V lost 1 base, J lost 1 base, and 12 bases lay in between. This CDR3 is built from 16 residues. Germline V gene lookup returns CDR1 MGHRA and CDR2 YSYEKL. The DNA for the CDR3 is TGCGCCAGCAGCCAAGTGTTCGGGGACCGCACAGATACGCAGTATTTT. Encoded protein: CASSQVFGDRTDTQYF.

In its sample, this clonotype was seen many times. The genes are TRBV12-3 or TRBV12-4 and TRBJ1-5, with a weak D call TRBD1 (5 bases). CDR3 length equals 14 residues. V shed 2 bases and J shed 7 bases, with 12 bases lying between them. The CDR3 here is CASSLSRREQPQHF. CDR3 sequence (DNA): TGTGCCAGCAGTTTAAGTCGCAGGGAACAGCCCCAGCATTTT.

V usage is TRBV29-1 and J usage is TRBJ2-3; 9 positions match TRBD2. Germline-derived CDR1 and CDR2 are SQVTM and ANQGSEA. The V gene end was trimmed by 7 bases and the J gene end by 5 bases; junction bases not matched to a gene: 10. The CDR3 runs 14 residues. The CDR3 region has the DNA TGCAGCGCCTTCCGGGCGGGGGGGAGAGATACGCAGTATTTT. This sequence encodes CSAFRAGGRDTQYF.

This clonotype has only a few counts. The chain couples TRBV4-3 to TRBJ2-2, with D possibly being TRBD1 or TRBD2 (6 bases each). V was shortened by 3 bases and J by 5 bases, with 16 bases between the two germline ends. CDR1 is LGHNA, CDR2 YSLEER, per germline. The CDR3 has 16 amino acids. The CDR3 DNA reads as TGCGCCAGCAGCCACCGAAGTAGAGGGGGGACCGGGGAGCTGTTTTTT. This gives the protein CASSHRSRGGTGELFF.

This clonotype was counted only a few times. The rearrangement uses TRBV5-5 and TRBJ2-4; D is uncertain. Trimming removed 3 bases at V and 6 bases at J, with 13 bases between. The germline V gene encodes CDR1 SGHKS and CDR2 YYEKEE (reference sequence). The CDR3 has 14 amino acids. The CDR3 sequence is CASSSQTVVNIQYF. In DNA, the CDR3 is TGTGCCAGCAGCTCCCAGACCGTAGTAAACATTCAGTACTTC.